This T cell receptor (beta chain) was identified in a study of human T cells and chemical hapten exposure. Turning to the study itself: Enrolled patients were predominantly female and had alopecia areata, totalis or universalis. Study conclusions and caveats: The study found that DPC sensitization did not change TCRs above 1 in 1000 frequency. Controls had significantly fewer large CDR3 similarity clusters than were formed by expanded TCRs.

Using its own MiXCR run on the RACE reads, TCRdb lists one record per CDR3 protein. Of about 59,000 distinct CDR3 sequences detected, about 11% appear once; the ten largest clones hold around 4.1%. In this sample, this clonotype turned up many times. Its antigen is undetermined. V lost 6 bases and J lost 6, with 21 bases in between. The germline CDR1 and CDR2 sequences are MDHEN and SYDVKM. The CDR3 contains 16 residues. Described time point: pre-sensitization, week 0. The treatment: therapeutic diphenylcyclopropenone sensitization with weekly scalp DPC. Unfractionated whole blood was the source of the extracted total RNA.

The receptor's source is a woman in her 40s with alopecia areata. Some clones in this sample may be carry-over from other donors' samples. This material consisted of whole blood, taken in connection with sensitization to the hapten diphenylcyclopropenone (DPC). The chain is built from TRBV28 and TRBJ2-1; D is tentatively TRBD1 or TRBD2 (5 bases each). DNA of the CDR3: TGTGCCAGCAGGCAGGGCGGGTCCGTACTCGGCAATGAGCAGTTCTTC. Its protein is CASRQGGSVLGNEQFF.